A selection of T cell receptor beta chains follows, all from one sample in a study of T cell repertoires in cytomegalovirus infection. Their antigens remain unidentified. MiXCR was run by TCRdb on the reads, yielding one entry per CDR3 protein. Here the sample spans roughly 60,000 distinct CDR3 sequences, approximately 36% being singletons. The sequenced sample was PBMCs, sequenced either directly or after in vitro stimulation (not recorded which). These receptors all stem from a human donor in good health (CMV status not recorded). Some clones in this sample may be carry-over from other donors' samples. The CDR3 runs from the conserved cysteine through the conserved F or W. The D gene is left open where the match is weak. Expanded clones get a size class; other rows say once, few or many, or leave the size out.

clone size | J gene | V gene | D gene | CDR3 DNA | CDR3 protein
. | TRBJ2-6 | TRBV20-1 | . | TGCAGTGCTAGTGAACAGGAATCTGGGGCCAACGTCCTGACTTTC | CSASEQESGANVLTF
. | TRBJ1-1 | TRBV5-1 | . | TGCGCCAGCAGACGAGGGTTGAACACTGAAGCTTTCTTT | CASRRGLNTEAFF
few | TRBJ1-2 | TRBV7-2 | . | TGTGCCAGCAGCTCCGTTGCGGGAGTCGTAGCAGGTGGCTACACCTTC | CASSSVAGVVAGGYTF
many | TRBJ1-2 | TRBV7-2 | . | TGTGCCAGCAGCTTAGGGGCAGCCAGAACGGCTAACTATGGCTACACCTTC | CASSLGAARTANYGYTF
few | TRBJ2-5 | TRBV12-3/TRBV12-4 | . | TGTGCCAGCAGTTTTGGTTCCCAAGAGACCCAGTACTTC | CASSFGSQETQYF
. | TRBJ2-7 | TRBV6-1 | TRBD1 | TGTGCCAGCAGTGAAGTGTGGGACAGGTCTAACGAGCAGTACTTC | CASSEVWDRSNEQYF
. | TRBJ2-7 | TRBV20-1 | TRBD2 | TGCAGTGCTCGGGGGGCTAGCGGGGGTTTAATCCCCTACGAGCAGTACTTC | CSARGASGGLIPYEQYF
. | TRBJ2-3 | TRBV28 | . | TGTGCCAGCAGTTGGCTTGACGGCGGCAGTACAGATACGCAGTATTTT | CASSWLDGGSTDTQYF
few | TRBJ2-2 | TRBV6-1 | . | TGTGCCAGCAGTGAAGGATGGGGGCCCGGGGAGCTGTTTTTT | CASSEGWGPGELFF
once | TRBJ2-3 | TRBV2 | . | TGTGCCAGCAGCCTCGAATCCCGTGAGACGCAGTATTTT | CASSLESRETQYF
few | TRBJ2-3 | TRBV7-2 | TRBD2 | TGTGCCAGCAGTCGTAGCGGGAGGGCAGATACGCAGTATTTT | CASSRSGRADTQYF
. | TRBJ1-1 | TRBV5-1 | TRBD1 | TGCGCCAGCAGCTGGGACAGCAACACTGAAGCTTTCTTT | CASSWDSNTEAFF
. | TRBJ2-1 | TRBV20-1 | TRBD2 | TGCAGTGCTAGAGTACGGCTAGCGGGGTCTGAGCAGTTCTTC | CSARVRLAGSEQFF
few | TRBJ1-1 | TRBV6-2/TRBV6-3 | . | TGTGCCAGCACCATCCAACAGGGCCCGATCCCGGAAGCTTTCTTT | CASTIQQGPIPEAFF
few | TRBJ1-1 | TRBV7-8 | . | TGTGCCAGCCGTCGCGGGGAGGGCGGACCCGAGTCTTTTTTTACTGAAGCTTTCTTT | CASRRGEGGPESFFTEAFF
. | TRBJ2-1 | TRBV7-9 | . | TGTGCCAGCAGCGCCCGGTTCGGGCTCTACAATGAGCAGTTCTTC | CASSARFGLYNEQFF
. | TRBJ2-1 | TRBV2 | . | TGTGCCAGCCTCGCCCCCCGTAGCTCCTACAATGAGCAGTTCTTC | CASLAPRSSYNEQFF
. | TRBJ2-3 | TRBV19 | . | TGTGCCAGTAGTGGGTACGCAGTAGATACGCAGTATTTT | CASSGYAVDTQYF
. | TRBJ1-1 | TRBV11-2 | . | TGTGCCAGCAGCTGCTTCAGGGGCGCTGAAGCTTTCTTT | CASSCFRGAEAFF
. | TRBJ2-2 | TRBV12-3/TRBV12-4 | . | TGTGCCAGCAGTTTACTTTCGTTCCGAAACACCGGGGAGCTGTTTTTT | CASSLLSFRNTGELFF
few | TRBJ2-1 | TRBV10-2 | TRBD2 | TGCGCCAGCATGACACTAGCGGGAGGGCGCCCATACGTGCAGTTCTTC | CASMTLAGGRPYVQFF
. | TRBJ2-2 | TRBV19 | TRBD2 | TGTGCCAGCCGCCCTGGGGCAACTAGCGGGAAACGCACCGGGGAGCTGTTTTTT | CASRPGATSGKRTGELFF
. | TRBJ1-1 | TRBV19 | TRBD1 | TGTGCCAGTAGTCTGACAGGGGCCAGTTACACTGAAGCTTTCTTT | CASSLTGASYTEAFF
many | TRBJ2-3 | TRBV7-2 | TRBD2 | TGTGCCAGCATACCGACTGGTCGCACTAGCGGGGGAGGTACAGATACGCAGTATTTT | CASIPTGRTSGGGTDTQYF
. | TRBJ1-2 | TRBV12-3/TRBV12-4 | . | TGTGCCAGCAGGCCGGGACGCCGAACGAACTATGGCTACACCTTC | CASRPGRRTNYGYTF
few | TRBJ2-2 | TRBV12-3/TRBV12-4 | TRBD2 | TGTGCCAGCAGTACCGGGACTATGAACACCGGGGAGCTGTTTTTT | CASSTGTMNTGELFF
. | TRBJ2-1 | TRBV24-1 | TRBD1 | TGTGCCACTGGTACCAGGGGGTCCTACAATGAGCAGTTCTTC | CATGTRGSYNEQFF
many | TRBJ2-7 | TRBV27 | TRBD1 | TGTGCCAGCAGTTTGACAGGGGGCTGGTACGAGCAGTACTTC | CASSLTGGWYEQYF
. | TRBJ2-3 | TRBV3-1 | TRBD2 | TGTGCCAGCAGCCAAGAAATGGGACTAGCGGGAGGGCCAGCAGATACGCAGTATTTT | CASSQEMGLAGGPADTQYF
large | TRBJ1-1 | TRBV12-3/TRBV12-4 | . | TGTGCCAGCAGTTTACAGGGTAGGGTAACTGAAGCTTTCTTT | CASSLQGRVTEAFF
. | TRBJ2-3 | TRBV20-1 | TRBD2 | TGCAGTGCGGTGGCTAGCGGATCCACAGATACGCAGTATTTT | CSAVASGSTDTQYF
many | TRBJ2-5 | TRBV12-3/TRBV12-4 | . | TGTGCCAGCAGTTACAGGGCAGGGGAGACCCAGTACTTC | CASSYRAGETQYF
. | TRBJ1-4 | TRBV27 | TRBD1 | TGTGCCAGCAGTTCCGGGACAGGGGGCTTGAAACTGTTTTTT | CASSSGTGGLKLFF
. | TRBJ2-3 | TRBV12-3/TRBV12-4 | . | TGTGCCAGCAGTTGGGACCTGGGGTTGGATACGCAGTATTTT | CASSWDLGLDTQYF
few | TRBJ2-2 | TRBV7-9 | . | TGTGCCAGCAACTCACTCCGGGCAGGACTGGGCACCGGGGAGCTGTTTTTT | CASNSLRAGLGTGELFF
few | TRBJ2-5 | TRBV7-2 | TRBD2 | TGTGCCAGCAGAACTAGCGGGGGGGCATCTCCAGAGACCCAGTACTTC | CASRTSGGASPETQYF
. | TRBJ1-5 | TRBV20-1 | TRBD1 | TGCAGTGCTAGAGAGACCCGGACAGGGAGGGGCCAGCCCCAGCATTTT | CSARETRTGRGQPQHF
. | TRBJ1-1 | TRBV27 | . | TGTGCCAGCAGTTTAGAGGGCCTCGGCAGGGGAGCTTTCTTT | CASSLEGLGRGAFF
once | TRBJ2-2 | TRBV28 | TRBD2 | TGTGCCAGCAGTCCCCGGGGGGTGGCCGGGGAGCTGTTTTTT | CASSPRGVAGELFF